This TCR beta chain was identified in a study of T-cell reconstitution after alpha-beta-depleted transplantation in children. Study outcomes and limitations: Recipient T cells and thymic progenitors that survived were the source of the high TCRbeta diversity seen at day 60 in some patients. T cells produced anew were the main source of T-cell counts and diversity one year after transplant. Expanded clones from the graft, numbering several hundred, reportedly supplied alpha-beta T cells about two months after transplant.

Unique molecular identifiers were used in preparing the TCRbeta library. MiXCR, applied by TCRdb to the PCR reads, yields one record per CDR3 protein. This sample has approximately 430,000 distinct CDR3 sequences; 15% to 20% occur once, and the top ten carry under 30%. On this clonotype itself: Its antigen is not identified.

The ends lost 4 bases at V and 3 bases at J; junction bases unmatched: 2. The CDR3 length is 13 residues. Germline CDR1 is SQVTM and CDR2 is ANQGSEA. The chain carries TRBV29-1 and TRBJ2-7; 11 bases map to TRBD1. This clonotype originated in a boy under two years old who had a stem cell transplant for Wiskott-Aldrich syndrome, so the T cells may come from the graft donor. Sequences were derived from PBMCs, mostly from graft donor cells, sampled 360 days after TCRalphabeta/CD19-depleted stem cell transplant. The chain's CDR3 is CSVGTGGNYEQYF. The CDR3 DNA reads as TGCAGCGTTGGGACAGGGGGCAACTACGAGCAGTACTTC.